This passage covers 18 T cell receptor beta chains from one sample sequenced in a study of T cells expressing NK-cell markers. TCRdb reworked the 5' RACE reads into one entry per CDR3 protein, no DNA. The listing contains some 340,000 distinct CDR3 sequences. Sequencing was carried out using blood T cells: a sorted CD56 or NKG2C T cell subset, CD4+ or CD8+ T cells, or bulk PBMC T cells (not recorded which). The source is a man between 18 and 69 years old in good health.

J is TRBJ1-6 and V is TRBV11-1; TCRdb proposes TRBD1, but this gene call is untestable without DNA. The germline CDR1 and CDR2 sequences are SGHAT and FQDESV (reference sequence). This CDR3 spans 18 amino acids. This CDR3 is CASSQQGTTSSYNSPLHF.

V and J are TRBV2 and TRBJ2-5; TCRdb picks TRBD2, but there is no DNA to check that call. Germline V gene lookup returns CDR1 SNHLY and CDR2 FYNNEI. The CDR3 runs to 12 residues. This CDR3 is CAGPGLQETQYF.

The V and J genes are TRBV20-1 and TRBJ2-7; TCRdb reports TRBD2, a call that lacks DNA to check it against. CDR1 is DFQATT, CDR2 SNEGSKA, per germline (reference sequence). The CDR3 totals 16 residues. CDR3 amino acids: CSASPLGSAQPYEQYF.

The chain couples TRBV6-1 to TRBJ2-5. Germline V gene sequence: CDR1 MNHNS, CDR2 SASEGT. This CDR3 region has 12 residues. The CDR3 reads CASSDIPETQYF.

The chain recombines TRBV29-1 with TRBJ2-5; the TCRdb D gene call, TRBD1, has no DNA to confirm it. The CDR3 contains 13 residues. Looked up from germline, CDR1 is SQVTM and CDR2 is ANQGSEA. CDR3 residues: CSVVSGSRGTQYF.

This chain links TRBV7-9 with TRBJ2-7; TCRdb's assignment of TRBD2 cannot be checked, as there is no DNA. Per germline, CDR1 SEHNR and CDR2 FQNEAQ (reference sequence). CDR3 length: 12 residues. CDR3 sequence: CASSGSLLEQYF.

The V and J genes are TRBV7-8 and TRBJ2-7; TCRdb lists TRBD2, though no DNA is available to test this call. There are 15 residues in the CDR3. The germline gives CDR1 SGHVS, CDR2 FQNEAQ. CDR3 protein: CASSKLAPVGGEQYF.

CDR3 amino acids: CASSLATSGVETQYF. V usage is TRBV5-1 and J usage is TRBJ2-5; TCRdb gives TRBD2 as the D gene, but with no DNA this cannot be confirmed. CDR3 size: 15 residues. CDR1 and CDR2 from the germline V gene are SGHRS and YFSETQ.

The CDR3 sequence is CSAREGFLSYEQYF. This rearrangement joins TRBV20-1 to TRBJ2-7. This CDR3 comprises 14 residues. Germline CDR1 is DFQATT and CDR2 is SNEGSKA (reference sequence).

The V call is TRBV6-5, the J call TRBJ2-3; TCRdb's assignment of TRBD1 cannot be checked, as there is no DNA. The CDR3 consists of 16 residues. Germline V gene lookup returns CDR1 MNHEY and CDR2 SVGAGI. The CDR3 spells CASSYYLTAPTDTQYF.

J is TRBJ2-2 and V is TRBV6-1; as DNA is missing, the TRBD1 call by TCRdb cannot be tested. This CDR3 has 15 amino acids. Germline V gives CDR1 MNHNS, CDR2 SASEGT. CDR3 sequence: CASRGSTGYTGELFF.

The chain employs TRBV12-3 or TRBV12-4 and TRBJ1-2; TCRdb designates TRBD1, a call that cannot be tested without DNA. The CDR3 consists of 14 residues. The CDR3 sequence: CASSSPQRNYGYTF.

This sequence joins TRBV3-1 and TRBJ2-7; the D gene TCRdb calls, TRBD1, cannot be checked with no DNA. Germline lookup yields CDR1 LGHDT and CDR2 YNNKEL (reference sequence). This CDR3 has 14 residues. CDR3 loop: CASSPRQGGYEQYF.

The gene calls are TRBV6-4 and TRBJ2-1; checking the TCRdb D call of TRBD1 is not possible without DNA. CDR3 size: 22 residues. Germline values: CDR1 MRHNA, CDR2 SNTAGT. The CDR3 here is CASSDSLLRVKYRDIFYNEQFF.

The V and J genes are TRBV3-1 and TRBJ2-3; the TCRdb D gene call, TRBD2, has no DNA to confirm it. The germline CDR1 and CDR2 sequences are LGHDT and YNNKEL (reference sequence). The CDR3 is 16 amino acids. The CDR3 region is CASSQHSGGITDTQYF.

The CDR3 is CASSTNGSPLSYNEQFF. This chain connects TRBV21-1 to TRBJ2-1; TCRdb's D gene call, TRBD2, goes unchecked for lack of DNA. TRBV21-1 counts as a pseudogene. This CDR3 has 17 amino acids.

The CDR3 loop is CASSQGGGKGNEKLFF. The chain carries TRBV5-6 and TRBJ1-4; the D gene TCRdb calls, TRBD1, cannot be checked with no DNA. Germline CDR1 reads SGHDT; CDR2 reads YYEEEE. The CDR3 extends over 16 amino acids.

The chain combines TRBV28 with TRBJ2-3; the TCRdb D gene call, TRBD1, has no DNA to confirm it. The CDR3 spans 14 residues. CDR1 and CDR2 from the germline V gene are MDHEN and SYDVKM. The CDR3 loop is CASKNRGVKDTQYF.